Presented here are 5 T cell receptor beta chains from one specimen sequenced in a study of glioma-infiltrating T cells. The iRepertoire nested amplicon-rescue multiplex PCR amplified TCR alpha and beta CDR3s from RNA. TCRdb re-called the multiplex PCR reads through MiXCR, storing one row per CDR3 protein. The sample carries 84,000 or so distinct CDR3 sequences, 20% to 25% recorded once. Sequences were obtained from glioma tissue, nonneoplastic brain tissue, or PBMCs (not recorded which). These receptors were obtained from a human donor with low-grade glioma or glioblastoma, undergoing nonglioma brain surgery, or in good health (not recorded which).

This clonotype was seen just once. The chain joins TRBV20-1 to TRBJ2-5, with D perhaps matching TRBD2 (7 bases). CDR1 is DFQATT, CDR2 SNEGSKA, per germline (reference sequence). Trimming took off 5 bases at V and 5 bases at J, with 24 bases between the two ends. This CDR3 has 16 residues. CDR3 protein: CSAARGGVVLGETQYF. The CDR3 DNA is TGCAGTGCTGCGAGGGGGGGAGTGGTGCTAGGCGAGACCCAGTACTTC.

This clonotype was found many times. This chain uses TRBV6-1 with TRBJ2-2, with TRBD2 matching 8 bases. The ends lost 4 bases at V and 5 bases at J; junction bases unmatched: 6. The CDR3 has 15 amino acids. Germline V gene sequence: CDR1 MNHNS, CDR2 SASEGT. CDR3 residues: CASSVSGSGTGELFF. CDR3 in DNA: TGTGCCAGCAGTGTAAGCGGGAGTGGGACCGGGGAGCTGTTTTTT.

Many counts were recorded for this clonotype. The CDR3 region has the DNA TGTGCCAGCAGGAAAAGACAGGGAGAGACCCAGTACTTC. It yields the protein CASRKRQGETQYF. This chain joins TRBV6-1 and TRBJ2-5; 7 nucleotides agree with TRBD1. V trimming: 6 bases; J trimming: 4 bases; junction bases outside the gene matches: 5. The germline CDR1 and CDR2 sequences are MNHNS and SASEGT. This CDR3 has 13 residues.

Many counts were recorded for this clonotype. The V call is TRBV6-1, the J call TRBJ1-1; D is unclear. The CDR3 contains 14 residues. With 3 bases removed from V and 3 bases from J, the gap between germline ends came to 11 bases. Per germline, CDR1 MNHNS and CDR2 SASEGT. The DNA of the CDR3 is TGTGCCAGCAGTGAGCTGCTGGTGGACACTGAAGCTTTCTTT. Translating it yields CASSELLVDTEAFF.

This clonotype was observed many times. V gene TRBV7-2 combines with J gene TRBJ2-7; 15 bases are shared with TRBD2. V lost 5 bases, J lost 6 bases, and 5 bases stayed unmatched. Germline-derived CDR1 and CDR2 are SGHTA and FQGNSA. The CDR3 length is 15 residues. The CDR3 bases are TGTGCCAGCAGCCGGGGACTAGCGGGAGGAGGCGAGCAGTACTTC. It translates to CASSRGLAGGGEQYF.